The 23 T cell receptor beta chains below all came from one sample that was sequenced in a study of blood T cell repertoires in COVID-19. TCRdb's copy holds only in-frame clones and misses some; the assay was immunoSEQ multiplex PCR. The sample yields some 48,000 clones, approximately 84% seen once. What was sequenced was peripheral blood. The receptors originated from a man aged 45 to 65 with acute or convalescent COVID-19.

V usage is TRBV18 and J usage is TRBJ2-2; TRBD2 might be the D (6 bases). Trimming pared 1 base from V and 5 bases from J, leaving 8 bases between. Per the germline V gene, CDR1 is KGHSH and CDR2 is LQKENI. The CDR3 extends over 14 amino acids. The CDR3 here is CASSPLAETGELFF. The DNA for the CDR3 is TGTGCCAGCTCACCACTAGCGGAAACCGGGGAGCTGTTTTTT.

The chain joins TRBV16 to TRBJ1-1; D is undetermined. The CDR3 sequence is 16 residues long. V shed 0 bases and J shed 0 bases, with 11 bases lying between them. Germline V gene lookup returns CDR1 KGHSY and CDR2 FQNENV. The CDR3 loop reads CASSQSIRRLNTEAFF. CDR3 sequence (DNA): TGTGCCAGCAGCCAATCAATTAGGAGACTGAACACTGAAGCTTTCTTT.

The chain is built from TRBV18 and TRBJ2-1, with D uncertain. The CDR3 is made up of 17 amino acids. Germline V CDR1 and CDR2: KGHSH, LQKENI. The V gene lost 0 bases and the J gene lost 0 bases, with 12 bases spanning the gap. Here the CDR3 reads CASSPPIAGSSYNEQFF. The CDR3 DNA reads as TGTGCCAGCTCACCACCCATTGCCGGGTCCTCCTACAATGAGCAGTTCTTC.

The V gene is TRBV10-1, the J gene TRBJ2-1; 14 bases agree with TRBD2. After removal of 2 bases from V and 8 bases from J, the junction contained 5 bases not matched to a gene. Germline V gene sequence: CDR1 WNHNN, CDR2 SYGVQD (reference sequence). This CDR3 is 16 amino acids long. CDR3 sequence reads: CASSEQTSGRGHEQFF. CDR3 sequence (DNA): TGCGCCAGCAGTGAGCAGACTAGCGGGAGGGGGCATGAGCAGTTCTTC.

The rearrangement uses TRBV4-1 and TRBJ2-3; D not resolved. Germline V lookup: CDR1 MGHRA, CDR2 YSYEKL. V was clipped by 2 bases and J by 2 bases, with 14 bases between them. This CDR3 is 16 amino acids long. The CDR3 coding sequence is TGCGCCAGCAGCCAAAATCCTACTTTTACCACAGATACGCAGTATTTT. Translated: CASSQNPTFTTDTQYF.

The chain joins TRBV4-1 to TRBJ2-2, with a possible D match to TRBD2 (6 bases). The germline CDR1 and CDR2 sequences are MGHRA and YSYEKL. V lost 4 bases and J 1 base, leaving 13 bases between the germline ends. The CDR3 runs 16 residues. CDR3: CASSPESGRNTGELFF. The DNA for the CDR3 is TGCGCCAGCAGCCCAGAGAGCGGGCGGAACACCGGGGAGCTGTTTTTT.

CDR3 amino acids: CASSQGMEVYNEQFF. As DNA, the CDR3 is TGTGCCAGCAGCCAAGGAATGGAGGTCTACAATGAGCAGTTCTTC. This chain links TRBV3-1 (or the pseudogene TRBV3-2) with TRBJ2-1; the D gene is possibly TRBD2 (5 bases). Germline V gene lookup returns CDR1 LGHDT and CDR2 YNNKEL (reference sequence). The CDR3 extends over 15 amino acids. V was cut by 1 base and J by 3 bases, with 10 bases left in between.

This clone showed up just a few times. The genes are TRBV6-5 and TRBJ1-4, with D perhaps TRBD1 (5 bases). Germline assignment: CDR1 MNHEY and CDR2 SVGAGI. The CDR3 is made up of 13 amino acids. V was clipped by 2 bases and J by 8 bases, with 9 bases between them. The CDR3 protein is CASSYRGGEKLFF. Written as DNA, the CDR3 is TGTGCCAGCAGTTACAGGGGAGGGGAAAAACTGTTTTTT.

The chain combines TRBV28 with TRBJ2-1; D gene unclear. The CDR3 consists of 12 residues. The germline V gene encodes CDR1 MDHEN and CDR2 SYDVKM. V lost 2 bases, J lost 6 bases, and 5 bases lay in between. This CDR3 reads CASSLLPNEQFF. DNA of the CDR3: TGTGCCAGCAGTTTACTCCCCAATGAGCAGTTCTTC.

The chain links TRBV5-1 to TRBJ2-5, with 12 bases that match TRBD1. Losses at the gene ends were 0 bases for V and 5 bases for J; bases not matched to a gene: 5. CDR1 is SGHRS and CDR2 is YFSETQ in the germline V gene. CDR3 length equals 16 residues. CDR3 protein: CASSLAGTGGWETQYF. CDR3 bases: TGCGCCAGCAGCTTGGCCGGGACAGGGGGCTGGGAGACCCAGTACTTC.

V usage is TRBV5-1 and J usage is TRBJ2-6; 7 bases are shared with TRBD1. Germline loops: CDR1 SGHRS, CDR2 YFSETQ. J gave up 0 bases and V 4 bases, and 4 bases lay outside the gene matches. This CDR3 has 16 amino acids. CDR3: CASSKTGNSGANVLTF. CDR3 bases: TGCGCCAGCAGCAAGACAGGGAACTCTGGGGCCAACGTCCTGACTTTC. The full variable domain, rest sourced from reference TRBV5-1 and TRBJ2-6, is KAGVTQTPRYLIKTRGQQVTLSCSPISGHRSVSWYQQTPGQGLQFLFEYFSETQRNKGNFPGRFSGRQFSNSRSEMNVSTLELGDSALYLCASSKTGNSGANVLTFGAGSRLTVL.

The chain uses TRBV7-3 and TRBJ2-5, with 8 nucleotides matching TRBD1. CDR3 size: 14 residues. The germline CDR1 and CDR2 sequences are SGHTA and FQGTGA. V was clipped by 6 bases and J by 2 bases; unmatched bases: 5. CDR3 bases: TGTGCCAGCAGTCCACAGGGGGATCAAGAGACCCAGTACTTC. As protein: CASSPQGDQETQYF.

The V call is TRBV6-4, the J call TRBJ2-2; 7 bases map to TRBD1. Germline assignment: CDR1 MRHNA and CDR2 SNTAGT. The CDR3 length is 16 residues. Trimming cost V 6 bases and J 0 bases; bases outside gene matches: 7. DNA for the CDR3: TGTGCCAGCAGCCCACAGGGGCCCCCGAACACCGGGGAGCTGTTTTTT. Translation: CASSPQGPPNTGELFF.

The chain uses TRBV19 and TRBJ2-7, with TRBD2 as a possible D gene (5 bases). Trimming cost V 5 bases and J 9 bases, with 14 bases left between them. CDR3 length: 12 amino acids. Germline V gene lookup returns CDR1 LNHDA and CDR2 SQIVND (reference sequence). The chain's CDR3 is CASSRGTDAQYF. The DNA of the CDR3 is TGTGCCAGTAGTCGGGGAACCGACGCGCAGTACTTC. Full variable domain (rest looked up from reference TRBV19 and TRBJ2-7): DGGITQSPKYLFRKEGQNVTLSCEQNLNHDAMYWYRQDPGQGLRLIYYSQIVNDFQKGDIAEGYSVSREKKESFPLTVTSAQKNPTAFYLCASSRGTDAQYFGPGTRLTVT.

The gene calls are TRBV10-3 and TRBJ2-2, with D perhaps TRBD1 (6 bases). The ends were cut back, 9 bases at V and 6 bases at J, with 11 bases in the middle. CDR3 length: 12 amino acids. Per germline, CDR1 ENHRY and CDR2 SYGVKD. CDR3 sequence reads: CAIITGSGELFF. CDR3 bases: TGTGCCATAATCACAGGGTCCGGGGAGCTGTTTTTT.

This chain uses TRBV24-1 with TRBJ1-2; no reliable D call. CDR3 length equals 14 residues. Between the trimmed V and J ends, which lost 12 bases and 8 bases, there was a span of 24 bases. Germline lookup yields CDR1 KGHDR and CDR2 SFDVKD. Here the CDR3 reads CAPFTLTRTWGYTF. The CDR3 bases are TGTGCCCCCTTCACTTTGACACGGACTTGGGGCTACACCTTC.

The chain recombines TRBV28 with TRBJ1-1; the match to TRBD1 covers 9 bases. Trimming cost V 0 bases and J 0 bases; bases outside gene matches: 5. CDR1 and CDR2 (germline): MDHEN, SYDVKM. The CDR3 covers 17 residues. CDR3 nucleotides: TGTGCCAGCAGTTTATGGGACAGGGGACTGATGAACACTGAAGCTTTCTTT. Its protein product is CASSLWDRGLMNTEAFF.

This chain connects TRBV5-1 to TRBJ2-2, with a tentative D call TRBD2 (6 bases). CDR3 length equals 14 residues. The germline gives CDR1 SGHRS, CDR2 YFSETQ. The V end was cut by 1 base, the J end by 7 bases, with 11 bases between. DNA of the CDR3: TGCGCCAGCAGCTTGTCAGACGGGGGCGGGGAGCTGTTTTTT. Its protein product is CASSLSDGGGELFF.

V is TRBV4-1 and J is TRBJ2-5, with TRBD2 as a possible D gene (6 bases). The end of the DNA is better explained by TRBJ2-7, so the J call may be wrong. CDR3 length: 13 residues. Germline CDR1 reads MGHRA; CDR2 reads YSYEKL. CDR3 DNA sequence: TGCGCCAGTCGCGGGATGAGCTCCTACGAGCAGTACTTC. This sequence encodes CASRGMSSYEQYF.

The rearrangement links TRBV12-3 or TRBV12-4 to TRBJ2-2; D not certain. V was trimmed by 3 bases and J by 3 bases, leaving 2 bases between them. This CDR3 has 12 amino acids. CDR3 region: CASSFYTGELFF. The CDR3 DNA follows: TGTGCCAGCAGTTTCTACACCGGGGAGCTGTTTTTT.

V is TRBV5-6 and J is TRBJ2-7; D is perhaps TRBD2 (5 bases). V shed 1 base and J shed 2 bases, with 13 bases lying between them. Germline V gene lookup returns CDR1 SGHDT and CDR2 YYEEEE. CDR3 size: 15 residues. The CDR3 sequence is CASSLHSGLTYEQYF. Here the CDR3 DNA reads TGTGCCAGCAGCTTGCACTCAGGACTTACCTACGAGCAGTACTTC.

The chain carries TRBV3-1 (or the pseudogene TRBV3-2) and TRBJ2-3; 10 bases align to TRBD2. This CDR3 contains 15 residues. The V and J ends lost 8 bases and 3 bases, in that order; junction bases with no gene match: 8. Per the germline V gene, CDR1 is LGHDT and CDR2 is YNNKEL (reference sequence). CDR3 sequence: CASGKTSGVTDTQYF. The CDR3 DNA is TGTGCCAGCGGGAAAACTAGCGGGGTAACAGATACGCAGTATTTT.

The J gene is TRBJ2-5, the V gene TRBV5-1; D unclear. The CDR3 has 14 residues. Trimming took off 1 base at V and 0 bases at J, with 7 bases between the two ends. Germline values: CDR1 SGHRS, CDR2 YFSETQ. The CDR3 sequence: CASSLMEYQETQYF. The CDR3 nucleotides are TGCGCCAGCAGCTTGATGGAGTACCAAGAGACCCAGTACTTC.